This T cell receptor (beta chain) is drawn from a study of CD8+CD57+ T cells in acquired aplastic anemia. Genomic DNA, serving as template, underwent TCR beta VDJ and CDR3 profiling. TCRdb processed the reads anew with MiXCR; each CDR3 protein has one entry. The table has 400,000 to 450,000 distinct CDR3 sequences, approximately 70% seen once. The clonotype originates from a human donor in good health, serving as a control. Sequencing used sorted CD4+, CD8+, or CD8+CD57+ T cells (not recorded which) from PBMCs.

CDR3 in amino acids: CASSLGNSNQPQHF. The CDR3 DNA is TGTGCCAGCAGCTTAGGCAATAGCAATCAGCCCCAGCATTTT. The chain is built from TRBV7-2 and TRBJ1-5, with D uncertain. CDR3 length equals 14 residues. Germline CDR1 SGHTA, CDR2 FQGNSA. V was cut by 1 base and J by 0 bases, with 4 bases left in between.